This T cell receptor beta chain came from a study of blood T cell repertoires in COVID-19. Looking at the study overall: COVID-19 samples from acute and convalescent phases originated in the United States, Italy and Spain. The analysed material was cDNA or gDNA that came from T cells, B-cell-depleted T cells, or PBMCs.

Germline V gives CDR1 MNHEY, CDR2 SMNVEV (reference sequence). The CDR3 is 14 residues long. Deletions cut 3 bases from V and 0 bases from J, with 8 bases between. Original processing notes: Reference gene primer amplification yielded estimated nucleated cell counts. This table comes from immunoSEQ multiplex PCR, and its TCRdb copy is limited to in-frame clones, with some not included. V and J calls and clone size follow that table, whereas D and trimming were derived from the DNA. The sample has over 400,000 clones; 86% are singletons. The rearrangement links TRBV27 to TRBJ1-1; D might be TRBD1 (5 bases). The sample taken for sequencing was peripheral blood. The sequence derives from a woman aged 25-40 years with active or convalescent COVID-19. This chain's CDR3 is CASSLAGVNTEAFF. For the CDR3, the DNA is TGTGCCAGCAGTTTGGCGGGGGTGAACACTGAAGCTTTCTTT.